One sample yielded the 29 T cell receptor beta chains listed below, sequenced in a study of cytomegalovirus exposure and HLA in healthy donors. Some clones are missing from TCRdb's copy, which holds only in-frame ones; the method was immunoSEQ multiplex PCR. The sample yields 140,000 or so clones, approximately 90% seen once. The sequenced sample consisted of PBMCs. Every receptor here comes from a man between 18 and 29 years old in good health and CMV-seronegative.

The rearrangement uses TRBV5-8 and TRBJ2-3, with a tentative D call TRBD1 (7 bases). Germline assignment: CDR1 SGHTS and CDR2 YDEGEE. This CDR3 has 15 amino acids. V lost 4 bases to trimming and J lost 6 bases, with 18 bases between them. CDR3 loop: CASSLLGQRADTQYF. The CDR3 DNA is TGTGCCAGCAGCCTGCTGGGACAGCGGGCGGATACGCAGTATTTT.

The rearrangement joins TRBV28 to TRBJ1-5; D is perhaps TRBD1 (5 bases). The CDR3 extends over 15 amino acids. CDR1 MDHEN and CDR2 SYDVKM come from the germline V gene. The V end was cut by 5 bases, the J end by 6 bases, with 17 bases between. The CDR3, as DNA: TGTGCCAGCAGTATCCTGTTCGGGGGAGGTCAGCCCCAGCATTTT. As protein: CASSILFGGGQPQHF.

The CDR3 loop is CASSIKLSGEAFF. The CDR3 nucleotides read TGTGCCAGTAGTATAAAGCTCTCAGGTGAAGCTTTCTTT. This chain connects TRBV19 to TRBJ1-1; D not certain. The CDR3 sequence is 13 residues long. Trimming left V 2 bases short and J 7 bases short, with 11 bases between. In germline, CDR1 is LNHDA, CDR2 SQIVND (reference sequence).

This clone occurred once. The chain joins TRBV30 to TRBJ1-2; D is unclear. Per germline, CDR1 GTSNPN and CDR2 SVGIG (reference sequence). The CDR3 length is 13 residues. V lost 0 bases and J lost 1, with 6 bases in between. The chain's CDR3 is CAWSVRGNYGYTF. CDR3 sequence (DNA): TGTGCCTGGAGTGTACGGGGTAACTATGGCTACACCTTC.

About this clone: In the same sample, other DNA sequences code for this CDR3. The chain couples TRBV7-2 to TRBJ1-5; D uncertain. Trimming cost V 5 bases and J 4 bases, with 12 bases left between them. The CDR3 has 14 residues. Per germline, CDR1 SGHTA and CDR2 FQGNSA. The CDR3 nucleotides read TGTGCCAGCAGCCCGTCGGGAGGTAATCAGCCCCAGCATTTT. The encoded protein is CASSPSGGNQPQHF.

This chain links TRBV19 with TRBJ2-3; D is possibly TRBD1 (6 bases). V lost 7 bases, J lost 2 bases, and 10 bases lay in between. Germline CDR1 reads LNHDA; CDR2 reads SQIVND (reference sequence). The CDR3 sequence is 13 residues long. CDR3 amino acids: CASNEGDTDTQYF. The CDR3 nucleotides are TGTGCCAGTAACGAGGGGGACACAGATACGCAGTATTTT.

This chain links TRBV5-4 with TRBJ2-3; D is perhaps TRBD1 (5 bases). The CDR3 runs 15 residues. Germline values: CDR1 SGHNT, CDR2 YYREEE (reference sequence). The V end lost 7 bases, the J end lost 1 base, and 16 bases lay between the germline ends. CDR3 region: CASRARGTRTDTQYF. For the CDR3, the DNA is TGTGCCAGCCGAGCTAGGGGTACACGCACAGATACGCAGTATTTT. Drawing the rest from reference TRBV5-4 and TRBJ2-3, the complete variable domain is ETGVTQSPTHLIKTRGQQVTLRCSSQSGHNTVSWYQQALGQGPQFIFQYYREEENGRGNFPPRFSGLQFPNYSSELNVNALELDDSALYLCASRARGTRTDTQYFGPGTRLTVL.

V is TRBV9 and J is TRBJ2-5, with 7 positions matching TRBD2. CDR1 and CDR2 (germline): SGDLS, YYNGEE. Trimming cost V 2 bases and J 1 base; bases outside gene matches: 8. The CDR3 length is 16 residues. CDR3 in amino acids: CASSVGSTSAQETQYF. The CDR3 bases are TGTGCCAGCAGCGTTGGATCTACTAGCGCCCAAGAGACCCAGTACTTC.

The chain employs TRBV6-1 and TRBJ2-3; TRBD2 is a possible D gene (5 bases). This CDR3 region has 11 residues. V dropped 6 bases and J dropped 6 bases, with 7 bases sitting between them. Germline values: CDR1 MNHNS, CDR2 SASEGT. The CDR3, as DNA: TGTGCCAGCAGAGAGGGTGATACGCAGTATTTT. Translated, it gives CASREGDTQYF.

J is TRBJ1-3 and V is TRBV28, with D perhaps TRBD1 (5 bases). Trimming took 5 bases from V and 0 from J, leaving 11 bases between them. Germline CDR1 is MDHEN and CDR2 is SYDVKM. The CDR3 length is 15 residues. This CDR3 is CASSLLGDSGNTIYF. In DNA form, the CDR3 reads TGTGCCAGCAGTCTTCTAGGGGACTCTGGAAACACCATATATTTT.

V usage is TRBV5-1 and J usage is TRBJ2-3; 15 nucleotides align to TRBD2. CDR3 length: 18 residues. With V trimmed by 3 bases and J by 4 bases, 9 bases remained unmatched. The germline CDR1 and CDR2 sequences are SGHRS and YFSETQ. CDR3 sequence reads: CASSSGLAGGPVADTQYF. The CDR3 DNA reads as TGCGCCAGCAGCTCTGGACTAGCGGGGGGGCCGGTCGCAGATACGCAGTATTTT.

The J gene is TRBJ2-1, the V gene TRBV7-8; D perhaps matches TRBD1 (5 bases). CDR3 length: 15 residues. Germline assignment: CDR1 SGHVS and CDR2 FQNEAQ. With 1 base removed from V and 4 bases from J, the gap between germline ends came to 11 bases. CDR3 in amino acids: CASSLGQSFYNEQFF. The CDR3, as DNA: TGTGCCAGCAGCTTAGGACAGAGTTTTTACAATGAGCAGTTCTTC.

The rearrangement uses TRBV19 and TRBJ1-2; D ambiguous. The CDR3 sequence is 14 residues long. Germline values: CDR1 LNHDA, CDR2 SQIVND (reference sequence). V was trimmed by 2 bases and J by 8 bases, leaving 15 bases between them. The CDR3: CASSIIRPTEGYTF. Here the CDR3 DNA reads TGTGCCAGTAGTATAATTCGGCCCACAGAGGGCTACACCTTC.

The rearrangement links TRBV10-3 to TRBJ1-3, with TRBD1 matching 7 bases. Looked up from germline, CDR1 is ENHRY and CDR2 is SYGVKD. The CDR3 spans 19 residues. Trimming at V came to 1 base and at J to 0 bases, leaving 12 bases not matched to a gene. The CDR3 nucleotides are TGTGCCATCAGTGAGTTATCGACAGGGTTGAAACTCTCTGGAAACACCATATATTTT. This gives the protein CAISELSTGLKLSGNTIYF.

The gene calls are TRBV15 and TRBJ2-2, with D maybe TRBD2 (6 bases). V was shortened by 2 bases and J by 2 bases, with 15 bases between the two germline ends. Germline CDR1 LNHNV, CDR2 YYDKDF (reference sequence). CDR3 length: 17 residues. In DNA, the CDR3 is TGTGCCACCAGCAGACTACCTGGGGGGTCTAACACCGGGGAGCTGTTTTTT. Translating gives CATSRLPGGSNTGELFF.

CDR3 sequence (DNA): TGCGCCAGCAGCCAAACCGGACTAGGTTCCTACAATGAGCAGTTCTTC. This codes for CASSQTGLGSYNEQFF. The V call is TRBV4-3, the J call TRBJ2-1, with 7 nucleotides matching TRBD2. The germline CDR1 and CDR2 sequences are LGHNA and YSLEER. The V and J ends lost 2 bases and 1 base, in that order; junction bases with no gene match: 5. This CDR3 is 16 amino acids long.

The rearrangement links TRBV27 to TRBJ1-2; 8 nucleotides match TRBD1. The V gene's germline CDR1 is MNHEY and CDR2 SMNVEV (reference sequence). Unmatched junction bases numbered 7, after V lost 10 bases and J lost 3 bases. CDR3 length: 13 amino acids. In DNA form, the CDR3 reads TGTGCCACTTCGACAGGGGAACACTATGGCTACACCTTC. As protein: CATSTGEHYGYTF.

This clone was observed once. This rearrangement joins TRBV10-2 to TRBJ1-5; tentatively, D is TRBD1 (6 bases). The CDR3 is 16 amino acids. The ends were cut back, 5 bases at V and 0 bases at J, with 14 bases in the middle. Germline V gene data show CDR1 as WSHSY and CDR2 as SAAADI. The CDR3 loop reads CASSINRAFSNQPQHF. As DNA, the CDR3 is TGCGCCAGCAGTATAAACAGGGCCTTTAGCAATCAGCCCCAGCATTTT.

This chain connects TRBV7-6 to TRBJ2-7, with 11 nucleotides matching TRBD2. With V trimmed by 6 bases and J by 6 bases, 7 bases remained unmatched. CDR1 and CDR2 (germline): SGHVS, FNYEAQ. The CDR3 totals 14 residues. CDR3 loop: CASSYSGGAFEQYF. CDR3 sequence (DNA): TGTGCCAGCAGTTATAGCGGGGGGGCCTTCGAGCAGTACTTC. The full variable domain, its missing parts supplied by reference TRBV7-6 and TRBJ2-7, is GAGVSQSPRYKVTKRGQDVALRCDPISGHVSLYWYRQALGQGPEFLTYFNYEAQQDKSGLPNDRFSAERPEGSISTLTIQRTEQRDSAMYRCASSYSGGAFEQYFGPGTRLTVT.

This clone was observed once. The V and J genes are TRBV29-1 and TRBJ1-2; 7 nucleotides agree with TRBD1. In germline, CDR1 is SQVTM, CDR2 ANQGSEA. The CDR3 is 12 residues long. Trimming cost V 5 bases and J 2 bases; bases outside gene matches: 2. CDR3 residues: CSVSGQNYGYTF. CDR3 bases: TGCAGCGTTTCGGGACAGAACTATGGCTACACCTTC.

J is TRBJ1-6 and V is TRBV5-1; possibly TRBD1 for D (5 bases). The CDR3 runs 15 residues. The V gene lost 5 bases and the J gene lost 5 bases, with 14 bases spanning the gap. CDR1 is SGHRS, CDR2 YFSETQ, per germline. The CDR3 bases are TGCGCCAGCAGGCCTCAGGGTATCGATAATTCACCCCTCCACTTT. This codes for CASRPQGIDNSPLHF.

This chain connects TRBV5-4 to TRBJ1-2; TRBD1 aligns across 8 bases. The ends lost 0 bases at V and 5 bases at J; junction bases unmatched: 6. The CDR3 extends over 15 amino acids. CDR1 is SGHNT, CDR2 YYREEE, per germline (reference sequence). The CDR3 nucleotides read TGTGCCAGCAGCTTGGGGGCAGGGGGCTCGTATGGCTACACCTTC. Its translation is CASSLGAGGSYGYTF.

This rearrangement joins TRBV9 to TRBJ1-1; the D gene is possibly TRBD1 (5 bases). The CDR3 is 16 residues long. V lost 4 bases to trimming and J lost 2 bases, with 18 bases between them. CDR1 is SGDLS, CDR2 YYNGEE, per germline. The CDR3 nucleotides read TGTGCCAGCAGCCCAACACGGCAGGGTGATAACACTGAAGCTTTCTTT. This codes for CASSPTRQGDNTEAFF. Complete variable domain (other parts from reference TRBV9 and TRBJ1-1): DSGVTQTPKHLITATGQRVTLRCSPRSGDLSVYWYQQSLDQGLQFLIQYYNGEERAKGNILERFSAQQFPDLHSELNLSSLELGDSALYFCASSPTRQGDNTEAFFGQGTRLTVV.

This clone appeared once. This chain uses TRBV5-1 with TRBJ2-5, with 8 bases aligning to TRBD1. V lost 4 bases, J lost 4 bases, and 6 bases stayed unmatched. The length of the CDR3 is 14 residues. CDR1 and CDR2 from the germline V gene are SGHRS and YFSETQ. In nucleotides, the CDR3 is TGCGCCAGCAGCCTCGACGACAGGGGAGAGACCCAGTACTTC. It is translated as CASSLDDRGETQYF.

The rearrangement links TRBV5-1 to TRBJ2-3; the match to TRBD2 covers 8 bases. The CDR3 is 15 amino acids. Losses at the gene ends were 3 bases for V and 2 bases for J; bases not matched to a gene: 5. Germline V gives CDR1 SGHRS, CDR2 YFSETQ. The CDR3 coding sequence is TGCGCCAGCAGCTCCCCGGGGGGGCACACAGATACGCAGTATTTT. This encodes CASSSPGGHTDTQYF.

The chain joins TRBV28 to TRBJ2-3; TRBD1 might be the D (5 bases). Germline V gene sequence: CDR1 MDHEN, CDR2 SYDVKM. The CDR3 is 13 residues long. With 10 bases removed from V and 0 bases from J, the gap between germline ends came to 11 bases. The CDR3 DNA reads as TGTGCCATCGAAGGGGCGAGCACAGATACGCAGTATTTT. Its protein is CAIEGASTDTQYF.

The rearrangement uses TRBV5-1 and TRBJ2-1; 10 nucleotides line up with TRBD2. The V gene end was trimmed by 2 bases and the J gene end by 8 bases; junction bases not matched to a gene: 4. Germline V gene sequence: CDR1 SGHRS, CDR2 YFSETQ. The CDR3 runs 14 residues. Here the CDR3 reads CASSLERGGDEQFF. CDR3 nucleotides: TGCGCCAGCAGCTTAGAGCGGGGGGGCGATGAGCAGTTCTTC. The full variable domain, with the rest looked up from reference TRBV5-1 and TRBJ2-1, is KAGVTQTPRYLIKTRGQQVTLSCSPISGHRSVSWYQQTPGQGLQFLFEYFSETQRNKGNFPGRFSGRQFSNSRSEMNVSTLELGDSALYLCASSLERGGDEQFFGPGTRLTVL.

For this clone: In the same sample, other DNA sequences code for this CDR3. This chain connects TRBV5-6 to TRBJ1-5; no reliable D call. Trimming pared 0 bases from V and 0 bases from J, leaving 7 bases between. From germline, CDR1 is SGHDT and CDR2 YYEEEE. The CDR3 has 15 amino acids. In nucleotides, the CDR3 is TGTGCCAGCAGCTTGGGGGCGGGTAGCAATCAGCCCCAGCATTTT. Protein sequence: CASSLGAGSNQPQHF.

The chain recombines TRBV28 with TRBJ1-2; 9 bases match TRBD1. With 6 bases clipped from V and 3 bases from J, the junction kept 5 bases outside the gene matches. Germline lookup yields CDR1 MDHEN and CDR2 SYDVKM. This CDR3 comprises 14 residues. Here the CDR3 reads CASRRDRVDYGYTF. The CDR3 bases are TGTGCCAGCAGGAGGGACAGGGTAGACTATGGCTACACCTTC.